This T cell receptor beta chain was identified during a study of blood T cell repertoires in COVID-19. Study details: The United States, Italy and Spain provided the acute and convalescent COVID-19 samples. T cells, B-cell-depleted T cells, or PBMCs provided the cDNA or gDNA that served as material.

This CDR3 has 12 residues. Trimming left V 4 bases short and J 5 bases short, with 9 bases between. From germline, CDR1 is MNHEY and CDR2 SVGAGI. In the authors' methods: Counts of nucleated cells, estimated from reference gene primer amplification, were obtained. Measured with immunoSEQ multiplex PCR; TCRdb has only the in-frame clones, and not every one. The V and J calls and clone size come from that table; D and trimming were worked out from the DNA. The table includes around 200,000 clones, around 87% detected once. The sequence derives from a man aged 60 to 69 who had recovered from COVID-19. J is TRBJ2-7 and V is TRBV6-5; perhaps TRBD1 as D (5 bases). The sample taken for sequencing was peripheral blood. For the CDR3, the DNA is TGTGCCAGCAGTTTCCAGGGAAACGAGCAGTACTTC. Its protein product is CASSFQGNEQYF.